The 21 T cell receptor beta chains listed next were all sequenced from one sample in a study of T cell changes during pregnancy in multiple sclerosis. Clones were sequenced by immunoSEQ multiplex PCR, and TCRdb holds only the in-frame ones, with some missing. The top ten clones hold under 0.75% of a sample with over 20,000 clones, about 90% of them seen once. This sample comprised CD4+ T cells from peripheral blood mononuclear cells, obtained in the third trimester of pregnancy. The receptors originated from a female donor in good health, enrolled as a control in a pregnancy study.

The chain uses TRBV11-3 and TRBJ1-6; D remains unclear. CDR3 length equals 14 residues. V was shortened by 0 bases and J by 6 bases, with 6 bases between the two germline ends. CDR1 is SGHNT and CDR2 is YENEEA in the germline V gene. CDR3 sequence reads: CASSLEGGNSPLHF. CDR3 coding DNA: TGTGCCAGCAGCTTAGAAGGCGGTAATTCACCCCTCCACTTT.

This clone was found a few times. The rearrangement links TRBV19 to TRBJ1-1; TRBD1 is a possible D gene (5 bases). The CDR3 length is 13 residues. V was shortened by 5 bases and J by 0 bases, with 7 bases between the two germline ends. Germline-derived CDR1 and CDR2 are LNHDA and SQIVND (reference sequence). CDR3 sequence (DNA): TGTGCCAGTAGTCGACAGCTGAACACTGAAGCTTTCTTT. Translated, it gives CASSRQLNTEAFF. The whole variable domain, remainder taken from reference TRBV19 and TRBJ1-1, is DGGITQSPKYLFRKEGQNVTLSCEQNLNHDAMYWYRQDPGQGLRLIYYSQIVNDFQKGDIAEGYSVSREKKESFPLTVTSAQKNPTAFYLCASSRQLNTEAFFGQGTRLTVV.

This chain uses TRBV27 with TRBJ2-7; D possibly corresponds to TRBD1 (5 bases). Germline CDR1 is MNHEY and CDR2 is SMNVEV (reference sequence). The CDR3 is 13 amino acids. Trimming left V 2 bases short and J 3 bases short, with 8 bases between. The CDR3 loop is CASSLAGHYEQYF. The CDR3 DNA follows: TGTGCCAGCAGTTTAGCAGGGCACTACGAGCAGTACTTC.

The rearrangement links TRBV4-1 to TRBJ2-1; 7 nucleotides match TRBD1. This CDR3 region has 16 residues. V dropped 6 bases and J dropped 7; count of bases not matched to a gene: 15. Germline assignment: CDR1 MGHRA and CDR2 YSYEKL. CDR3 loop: CASRSFRDSDFNEQFF. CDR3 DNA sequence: TGCGCCAGCAGATCCTTCCGGGACAGCGATTTTAATGAGCAGTTCTTC.

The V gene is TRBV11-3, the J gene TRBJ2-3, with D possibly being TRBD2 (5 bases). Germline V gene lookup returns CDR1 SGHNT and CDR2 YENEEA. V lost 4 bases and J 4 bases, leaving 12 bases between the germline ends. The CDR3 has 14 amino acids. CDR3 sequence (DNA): TGTGCCAGCAGCTCCTTCGAGGGCGCAGATACGCAGTATTTT. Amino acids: CASSSFEGADTQYF.

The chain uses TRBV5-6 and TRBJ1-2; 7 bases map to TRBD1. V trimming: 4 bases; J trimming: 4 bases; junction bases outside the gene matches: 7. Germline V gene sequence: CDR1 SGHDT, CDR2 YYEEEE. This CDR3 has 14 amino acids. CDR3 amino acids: CASSQQGLGYGYTF. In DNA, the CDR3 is TGTGCCAGCAGCCAACAGGGGCTAGGCTATGGCTACACCTTC.

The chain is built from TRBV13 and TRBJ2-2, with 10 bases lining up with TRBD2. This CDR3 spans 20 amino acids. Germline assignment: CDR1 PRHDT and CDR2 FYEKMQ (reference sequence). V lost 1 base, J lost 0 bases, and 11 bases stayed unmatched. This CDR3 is CASSLEALAGGPANTGELFF. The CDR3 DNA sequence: TGTGCCAGCAGCTTAGAGGCGTTAGCGGGGGGACCCGCGAACACCGGGGAGCTGTTTTTT.

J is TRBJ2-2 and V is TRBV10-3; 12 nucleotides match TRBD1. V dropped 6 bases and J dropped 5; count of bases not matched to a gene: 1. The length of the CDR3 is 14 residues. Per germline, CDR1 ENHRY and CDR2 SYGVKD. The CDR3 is CAIRGQGATGELFF. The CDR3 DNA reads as TGTGCCATCAGGGGACAGGGGGCGACCGGGGAGCTGTTTTTT.

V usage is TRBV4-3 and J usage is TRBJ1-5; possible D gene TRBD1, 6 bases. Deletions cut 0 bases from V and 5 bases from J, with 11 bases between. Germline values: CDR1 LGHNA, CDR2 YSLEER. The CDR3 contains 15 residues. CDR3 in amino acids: CASSQDPGAHQPQHF. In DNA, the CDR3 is TGCGCCAGCAGCCAAGATCCAGGGGCCCATCAGCCCCAGCATTTT.

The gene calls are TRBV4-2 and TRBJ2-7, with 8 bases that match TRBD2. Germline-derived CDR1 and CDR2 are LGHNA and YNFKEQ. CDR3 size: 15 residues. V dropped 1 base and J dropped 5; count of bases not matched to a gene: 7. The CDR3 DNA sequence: TGTGCCAGCAGCCAAGGCAAAGCGGGAGCGCACGAGCAGTACTTC. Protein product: CASSQGKAGAHEQYF.

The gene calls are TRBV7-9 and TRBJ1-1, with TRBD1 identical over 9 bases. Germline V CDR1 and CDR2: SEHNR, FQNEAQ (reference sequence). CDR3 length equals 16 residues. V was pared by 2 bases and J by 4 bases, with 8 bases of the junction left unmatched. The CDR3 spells CASSLPGQGGTTEAFF. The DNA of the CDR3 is TGTGCCAGCAGCTTACCGGGACAGGGAGGGACCACTGAAGCTTTCTTT.

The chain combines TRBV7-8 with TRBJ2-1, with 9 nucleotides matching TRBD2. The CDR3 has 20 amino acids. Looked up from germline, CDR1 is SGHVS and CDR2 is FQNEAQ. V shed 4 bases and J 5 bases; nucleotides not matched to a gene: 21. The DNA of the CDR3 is TGTGCCAGCAGCTCCCAGGCGGGCGGGAGGGATGTTCGGAACGACAATGAGCAGTTCTTC. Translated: CASSSQAGGRDVRNDNEQFF. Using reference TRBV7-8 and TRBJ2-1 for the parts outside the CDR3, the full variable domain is GAGVSQSPRYKVAKRGQDVALRCDPISGHVSLFWYQQALGQGPEFLTYFQNEAQLDKSGLPSDRFFAERPEGSVSTLKIQRTQQEDSAVYLCASSSQAGGRDVRNDNEQFFGPGTRLTVL.

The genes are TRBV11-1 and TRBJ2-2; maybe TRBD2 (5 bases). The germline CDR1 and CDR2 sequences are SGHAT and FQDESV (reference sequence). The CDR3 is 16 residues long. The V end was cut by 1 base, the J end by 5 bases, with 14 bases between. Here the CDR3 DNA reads TGTGCCAGCAGCTTAGGGCAACGGGGAAGAACCGGGGAGCTGTTTTTT. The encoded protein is CASSLGQRGRTGELFF.

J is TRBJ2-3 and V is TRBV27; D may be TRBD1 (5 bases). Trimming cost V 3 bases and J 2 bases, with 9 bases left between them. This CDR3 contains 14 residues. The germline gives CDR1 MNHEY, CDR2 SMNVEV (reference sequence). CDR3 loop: CASSFSRDTDTQYF. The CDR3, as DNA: TGTGCCAGCAGTTTCTCCAGGGACACAGATACGCAGTATTTT.

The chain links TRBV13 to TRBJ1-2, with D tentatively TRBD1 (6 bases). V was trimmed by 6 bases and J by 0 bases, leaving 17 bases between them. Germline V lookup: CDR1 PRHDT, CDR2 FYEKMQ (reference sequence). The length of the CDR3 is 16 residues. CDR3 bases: TGTGCCAGCAGTCCGTCACAGGGACCTACTAACTATGGCTACACCTTC. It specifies CASSPSQGPTNYGYTF. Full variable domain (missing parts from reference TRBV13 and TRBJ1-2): AAGVIQSPRHLIKEKRETATLKCYPIPRHDTVYWYQQGPGQDPQFLISFYEKMQSDKGSIPDRFSAQQFSDYHSELNMSSLELGDSALYFCASSPSQGPTNYGYTFGSGTRLTVV.

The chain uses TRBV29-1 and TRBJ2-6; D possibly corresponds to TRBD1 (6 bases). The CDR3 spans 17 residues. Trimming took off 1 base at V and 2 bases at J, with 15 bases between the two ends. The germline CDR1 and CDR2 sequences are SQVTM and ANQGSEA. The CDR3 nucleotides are TGCAGCGTTGAAGTTACCAGCAGGGGCGCTGGGGCCAACGTCCTGACTTTC. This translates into CSVEVTSRGAGANVLTF.

Here the CDR3 DNA reads TGTGCCAGCGAGGTGTCCTCTTATAATTCACCCCTCCACTTT. Protein: CASEVSSYNSPLHF. The chain is built from TRBV2 and TRBJ1-6, with D hard to call. The V end was cut by 8 bases, the J end by 4 bases, with 12 bases between. Germline V gene data show CDR1 as SNHLY and CDR2 as FYNNEI. This CDR3 contains 14 residues.

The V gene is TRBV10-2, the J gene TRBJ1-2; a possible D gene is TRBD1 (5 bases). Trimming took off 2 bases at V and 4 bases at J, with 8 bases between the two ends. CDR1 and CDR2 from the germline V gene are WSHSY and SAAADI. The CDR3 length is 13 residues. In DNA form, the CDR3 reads TGCGCCAGCAGTGAGAGACAGATCTATGGCTACACCTTC. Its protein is CASSERQIYGYTF.

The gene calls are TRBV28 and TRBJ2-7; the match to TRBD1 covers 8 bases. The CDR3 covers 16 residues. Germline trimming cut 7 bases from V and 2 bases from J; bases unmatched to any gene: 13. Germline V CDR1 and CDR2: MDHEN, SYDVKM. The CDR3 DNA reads TGTGCCAGCACTCACGGGGGAACGACAGGGGCCTACGAGCAGTACTTC. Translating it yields CASTHGGTTGAYEQYF. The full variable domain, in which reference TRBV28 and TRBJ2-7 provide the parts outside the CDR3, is DVKVTQSSRYLVKRTGEKVFLECVQDMDHENMFWYRQDPGLGLRLIYFSYDVKMKEKGDIPEGYSVSREKKERFSLILESASTNQTSMYLCASTHGGTTGAYEQYFGPGTRLTVT.

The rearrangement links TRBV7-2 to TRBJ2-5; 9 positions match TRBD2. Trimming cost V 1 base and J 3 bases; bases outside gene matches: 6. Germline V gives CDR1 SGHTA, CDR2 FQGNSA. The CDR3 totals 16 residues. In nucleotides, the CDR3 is TGTGCCAGCAGCTTAGGGGCGGGGGGGCGGAAAGAGACCCAGTACTTC. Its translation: CASSLGAGGRKETQYF. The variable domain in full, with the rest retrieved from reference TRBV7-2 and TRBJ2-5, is GAGVSQSPSNKVTEKGKDVELRCDPISGHTALYWYRQSLGQGLEFLIYFQGNSAPDKSGLPSDRFSAERTGGSVSTLTIQRTQQEDSAVYLCASSLGAGGRKETQYFGPGTRLLVL.

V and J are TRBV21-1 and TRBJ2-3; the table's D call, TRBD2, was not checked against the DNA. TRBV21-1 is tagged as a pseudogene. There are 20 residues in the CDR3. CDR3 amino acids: CASSLRGSSGRAHSTDTQYF. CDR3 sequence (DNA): TGTGCCAGCAGCCTTAGAGGTTCGAGCGGGAGGGCCCATAGCACAGATACGCAGTATTTT.